What follows are 32 T cell receptor beta chains derived from one specimen sequenced in a study of CD8 T cells in Susac syndrome. The RNA input was roughly 0.45 to 1 ug, and it was reverse transcribed with random hexamers. TCRdb re-analysed the immunoSEQ multiplex PCR reads in MiXCR, keeping a single row per CDR3 protein. This repertoire shows 300,000 or so distinct CDR3 sequences, roughly nine tenths found once; its top ten account for 0.065%. The specimen was CD4+ T cells from PBMCs. These receptors were obtained from a human donor with multiple sclerosis.

The chain is built from TRBV20-1 and TRBJ1-4, with TRBD1 as a possible D gene (5 bases). Between the trimmed V and J ends, which lost 5 bases and 5 bases, there was a span of 18 bases. This CDR3 spans 15 amino acids. In germline, CDR1 is DFQATT, CDR2 SNEGSKA (reference sequence). The CDR3 protein is CSALGVAGTNEKLFF. Written as DNA, the CDR3 is TGCAGTGCTCTAGGTGTCGCAGGGACGAATGAAAAACTGTTTTTT.

The J gene is TRBJ1-1, the V gene TRBV7-9; no clear D gene. Germline values: CDR1 SEHNR, CDR2 FQNEAQ (reference sequence). V dropped 2 bases and J dropped 5 bases, with 6 bases sitting between them. The CDR3 consists of 12 residues. As DNA, the CDR3 is TGTGCCAGCAGCTTACGGTGGACTGAAGCTTTCTTT. This gives the protein CASSLRWTEAFF.

The J gene is TRBJ2-3, the V gene TRBV12-5; the D gene could be TRBD1 or TRBD2 (5 bases each). The CDR3 runs to 15 residues. Trimming removed 6 bases from V and 2 bases from J, with 15 bases in between. Germline CDR1 LGHNT, CDR2 FRNRAP. In DNA, the CDR3 is TGTGCTAGTGGCACTCGGGCAGGGACCACAGATACGCAGTATTTT. This encodes CASGTRAGTTDTQYF.

The rearrangement links TRBV20-1 to TRBJ1-1, with D possibly TRBD1 on 5 matching bases. Germline assignment: CDR1 DFQATT and CDR2 SNEGSKA (reference sequence). The CDR3 is 14 amino acids. V shed 6 bases and J shed 5 bases, with 19 bases lying between them. CDR3 nucleotides: TGCAGTGCCCGGAGGGGCGGTGGAGGGACTGAAGCTTTCTTT. It is translated as CSARRGGGGTEAFF.

The chain couples TRBV5-1 to TRBJ1-1, with 9 bases matching TRBD1. The V gene end was trimmed by 2 bases and the J gene end by 4 bases; junction bases not matched to a gene: 6. This CDR3 is 15 amino acids long. Germline CDR1 and CDR2: SGHRS and YFSETQ. The CDR3 sequence: CASSLQGARVTEAFF. DNA for the CDR3: TGCGCCAGCAGCTTACAGGGGGCTAGGGTCACTGAAGCTTTCTTT.

The rearrangement links TRBV15 to TRBJ1-2, with D tentatively TRBD1 (6 bases). Germline V lookup: CDR1 LNHNV, CDR2 YYDKDF (reference sequence). The CDR3 runs to 18 residues. The germline V and J ends were trimmed by 1 base and 5 bases, with 23 bases remaining between them. CDR3 DNA: TGTGCCACCAGCAGAGTTGGGCAGGGGACCCTATCCGCATATGGCTACACCTTC. This codes for CATSRVGQGTLSAYGYTF.

The chain has TRBV5-6 and TRBJ1-3; TRBD1 might be the D (5 bases). Between the trimmed V and J ends, which lost 2 bases and 3 bases, there was a span of 24 bases. This CDR3 has 19 residues. Germline assignment: CDR1 SGHDT and CDR2 YYEEEE. The CDR3 DNA reads TGTGCCAGCAGCTTATTCATCAGCGGAGATTGGGGGTTTGGAAACACCATATATTTT. Amino acids: CASSLFISGDWGFGNTIYF.

V gene TRBV2 combines with J gene TRBJ2-7, with TRBD1 identical over 7 bases. Germline CDR1 and CDR2: SNHLY and FYNNEI. Losses at the gene ends were 6 bases for V and 9 bases for J; bases not matched to a gene: 17. The CDR3 is made up of 15 amino acids. Written as DNA, the CDR3 is TGTGCCAGCAGGTACGGTCCGGACAGGAAGATTGCGCAGTACTTC. Residues: CASRYGPDRKIAQYF. Full variable domain (missing parts from reference TRBV2 and TRBJ2-7): EPEVTQTPSHQVTQMGQEVILRCVPISNHLYFYWYRQILGQKVEFLVSFYNNEISEKSEIFDDQFSVERPDGSNFTLKIRSTKLEDSAMYFCASRYGPDRKIAQYFGPGTRLTVT.

This sequence joins TRBV3-1 and TRBJ1-1, with D tentatively TRBD1 (5 bases). This CDR3 spans 12 amino acids. The germline gives CDR1 LGHDT, CDR2 YNNKEL (reference sequence). Trimming pared 1 base from V and 8 bases from J, leaving 8 bases between. In nucleotides, the CDR3 is TGTGCCAGCAGCCAAGTACCAGGGGAAGCTTTCTTT. This translates into CASSQVPGEAFF.

The CDR3 bases are TGCAGTGCCAATTCTCGGTGGGAAGCTTTCTTT. Encoded protein: CSANSRWEAFF. The rearrangement uses TRBV20-1 and TRBJ1-1; D gene ambiguous. The ends were cut back, 6 bases at V and 8 bases at J, with 13 bases in the middle. The CDR3 runs to 11 residues. Germline V CDR1 and CDR2: DFQATT, SNEGSKA (reference sequence).

In nucleotides, the CDR3 is TGCGCCAGCAGCTTGGGGGCCGGAGGTTACTCTGGAAACACCATATATTTT. Translating it yields CASSLGAGGYSGNTIYF. The chain links TRBV5-1 to TRBJ1-3; D is uncertain. CDR3 size: 17 residues. CDR1 and CDR2 from the germline V gene are SGHRS and YFSETQ. Trimming pared 0 bases from V and 0 bases from J, leaving 13 bases between.

The V and J genes are TRBV12-3 or TRBV12-4 and TRBJ2-3; TRBD2 matches at 13 bases. V lost 5 bases, J lost 6 bases, and 5 bases stayed unmatched. CDR3 size: 15 residues. CDR3 in DNA: TGTGCCAGCAGTAGGACTAGCGGGAGAGGCGATACGCAGTATTTT. It codes for CASSRTSGRGDTQYF.

The CDR3 DNA is TGTGCCAGCAGCTTGGGTGGGCTAGCGGGATACAATGAGCAGTTCTTC. It translates to CASSLGGLAGYNEQFF. The genes are TRBV5-4 and TRBJ2-1; 9 bases map to TRBD2. Trimming removed 0 bases from V and 4 bases from J; junction bases left unmatched: 5. This CDR3 has 16 residues. Per germline, CDR1 SGHNT and CDR2 YYREEE (reference sequence).

The chain uses TRBV7-9 and TRBJ2-5; a possible D gene is TRBD1 (5 bases). The CDR3 length is 13 residues. Germline assignment: CDR1 SEHNR and CDR2 FQNEAQ (reference sequence). V was trimmed by 5 bases and J by 2 bases, leaving 9 bases between them. For the CDR3, the DNA is TGTGCCAGCAGCAGGGGATATCAAGAGACCCAGTACTTC. It encodes CASSRGYQETQYF.

This clonotype was counted a single time. The chain recombines TRBV11-2 with TRBJ2-5; D is possibly TRBD1 or TRBD2 (5 bases each). The CDR3 spans 16 residues. The germline CDR1 and CDR2 sequences are SGHAT and FQNNGV. The ends were cut back, 6 bases at V and 5 bases at J, with 22 bases in the middle. Written as DNA, the CDR3 is TGTGCCAGCAGTTATAACACGGGACGGATGTCGGAGACCCAGTACTTC. Translating it yields CASSYNTGRMSETQYF.

The chain is built from TRBV5-1 and TRBJ1-1; D might be TRBD1 (6 bases). CDR3 length equals 15 residues. V lost 0 bases and J 5 bases, leaving 14 bases between the germline ends. CDR1 SGHRS and CDR2 YFSETQ come from the germline V gene. The CDR3 DNA sequence: TGCGCCAGCAGCTTGGAAGGGGGAGGGAGTACTGAAGCTTTCTTT. Amino acid sequence: CASSLEGGGSTEAFF.

This chain joins TRBV6-6 and TRBJ1-5; no definite D call. The CDR3 runs 13 residues. The germline V gene has CDR1 MNHNY and CDR2 SVGAGI (reference sequence). Trimming removed 2 bases from V and 4 bases from J, with 6 bases in between. The CDR3 DNA reads TGTGCCAGCAGTTACGAGCTTAATCAGCCCCAGCATTTT. Protein: CASSYELNQPQHF.

J is TRBJ1-4 and V is TRBV27; no firm D call. The CDR3 loop spans 15 amino acids. The ends were cut back, 4 bases at V and 2 bases at J, with 11 bases in the middle. Germline V gene lookup returns CDR1 MNHEY and CDR2 SMNVEV (reference sequence). In DNA, the CDR3 is TGTGCCAGCAGTTCCCTCACCAGGACTAATGAAAAACTGTTTTTT. Translation: CASSSLTRTNEKLFF.

This clonotype was counted a few times. The rearrangement links TRBV2 to TRBJ2-7; D is unclear. The CDR3 totals 11 residues. Germline V lookup: CDR1 SNHLY, CDR2 FYNNEI. The V and J ends lost 4 bases and 2 bases respectively, with 3 bases between them. As DNA, the CDR3 is TGTGCCAGCAGTGTAACCTACGAGCAGTACTTC. It specifies CASSVTYEQYF.

The J gene is TRBJ2-3, the V gene TRBV6-5; D gene uncertain. Per germline, CDR1 MNHEY and CDR2 SVGAGI. V gave up 0 bases and J gave up 5 bases, with 15 bases separating them. The CDR3 is made up of 16 amino acids. CDR3 DNA sequence: TGTGCCAGCAGTTACTCCCACCAAGCAAAGGTAGATACGCAGTATTTT. This codes for CASSYSHQAKVDTQYF.

The chain is built from TRBV7-8 and TRBJ1-1; D perhaps matches TRBD1 (5 bases). Trimming removed 1 base at V and 0 bases at J, with 12 bases between. The CDR3 spans 16 residues. Germline values: CDR1 SGHVS, CDR2 FQNEAQ. CDR3 amino acids: CASSLGGREMNTEAFF. In nucleotides, the CDR3 is TGTGCCAGCAGCTTAGGTGGCAGGGAAATGAACACTGAAGCTTTCTTT. Looking up the rest from reference TRBV7-8 and TRBJ1-1 gives the full variable domain: GAGVSQSPRYKVAKRGQDVALRCDPISGHVSLFWYQQALGQGPEFLTYFQNEAQLDKSGLPSDRFFAERPEGSVSTLKIQRTQQEDSAVYLCASSLGGREMNTEAFFGQGTRLTVV.

The chain uses TRBV3-1 and TRBJ1-5; D is uncertain. Trimming left V 1 base short and J 2 bases short, with 9 bases between. The CDR3 runs 15 residues. Germline V lookup: CDR1 LGHDT, CDR2 YNNKEL (reference sequence). The CDR3 coding sequence is TGTGCCAGCAGCCAAGGTACGGCGGGCAATCAGCCCCAGCATTTT. Its translation: CASSQGTAGNQPQHF.

CDR3 DNA sequence: TGTGCCAGCTCACCACCGGCGACGGGACGTTCAAATGGCTACACCTTC. Its translation is CASSPPATGRSNGYTF. This chain joins TRBV18 and TRBJ1-2; possibly TRBD1 for D (5 bases). This CDR3 has 16 residues. The germline gives CDR1 KGHSH, CDR2 LQKENI. V shed 0 bases and J shed 6 bases, with 17 bases lying between them.

This chain links TRBV6-4 with TRBJ2-1; 10 positions match TRBD2. The CDR3 spans 14 residues. CDR1 and CDR2 (germline): MRHNA, SNTAGT. V was clipped by 6 bases and J by 9 bases; unmatched bases: 8. The CDR3 spells CASRLAGAFFEQFF. In nucleotides, the CDR3 is TGTGCCAGCAGGCTAGCGGGAGCGTTTTTTGAGCAGTTCTTC.

The DNA for the CDR3 is TGCAGCGTTGAAGAGGGGGACCGAAGAAATGAAAAACTGTTTTTT. Its translation: CSVEEGDRRNEKLFF. The V and J genes are TRBV29-1 and TRBJ1-4, with D perhaps TRBD1 (5 bases). Germline loops: CDR1 SQVTM, CDR2 ANQGSEA. Trimming pared 0 bases from V and 5 bases from J, leaving 13 bases between. There are 15 residues in the CDR3.

The rearrangement uses TRBV6-6 and TRBJ1-4, with D maybe TRBD1 (5 bases). Trimming removed 6 bases from V and 4 bases from J, with 15 bases in between. The CDR3 extends over 15 amino acids. Looked up from germline, CDR1 is MNHNY and CDR2 is SVGAGI (reference sequence). The CDR3 sequence is CASSDTGAHNEKLFF. In DNA, the CDR3 is TGTGCCAGCAGCGATACTGGGGCCCATAATGAAAAACTGTTTTTT.

This clonotype was detected a few times. This rearrangement joins TRBV23-1 to TRBJ1-5; no reliable D call. TRBV23-1 is annotated as an ORF whose role is uncertain. Trimming took 0 bases from V and 3 from J, leaving 18 bases between them. The CDR3 loop spans 18 amino acids. CDR3 amino acids: CASSQSSRSPPINQPQHF. In nucleotides, the CDR3 is TGCGCCAGCAGTCAATCGAGCAGGTCTCCGCCGATCAATCAGCCCCAGCATTTT.

The V call is TRBV18, the J call TRBJ1-1; 7 nucleotides match TRBD1. This CDR3 has 12 residues. Trimming removed 3 bases from V and 11 bases from J; junction bases left unmatched: 6. Looked up from germline, CDR1 is KGHSH and CDR2 is LQKENI. For the CDR3, the DNA is TGTGCCAGCTCACCGGAGGGGGCATCGGCTTTCTTT. Translation gives CASSPEGASAFF.

The chain joins TRBV9 to TRBJ1-1; TRBD1 is a possible D gene (6 bases). The V end was cut by 0 bases, the J end by 1 base, with 13 bases between. CDR3 size: 16 residues. Germline lookup yields CDR1 SGDLS and CDR2 YYNGEE. CDR3 loop: CASSVGSTGPNTEAFF. In nucleotides, the CDR3 is TGTGCCAGCAGCGTAGGATCCACAGGGCCGAACACTGAAGCTTTCTTT.

The gene calls are TRBV5-4 and TRBJ2-1, with 9 bases matching TRBD2. With 2 bases clipped from V and 8 bases from J, the junction kept 8 bases outside the gene matches. Germline V gives CDR1 SGHNT, CDR2 YYREEE (reference sequence). This CDR3 is 15 amino acids long. The CDR3 coding sequence is TGTGCCAGCAGCTTACCCCAGCGGGAGGTAGATGAGCAGTTCTTC. This sequence encodes CASSLPQREVDEQFF.

The chain uses TRBV27 and TRBJ1-1, with 7 bases aligning to TRBD1. The CDR3 has 16 residues. Germline V gene sequence: CDR1 MNHEY, CDR2 SMNVEV (reference sequence). V lost 5 bases, J lost 2 bases, and 11 bases stayed unmatched. The CDR3, as DNA: TGTGCCAGCAGTCCTGACATTTGGACAGGTAACACTGAAGCTTTCTTT. This encodes CASSPDIWTGNTEAFF.

This clonotype appeared a single time. V and J are TRBV20-1 and TRBJ1-2; D is undetermined. The V end was cut by 4 bases, the J end by 8 bases, with 20 bases between. The germline V gene has CDR1 DFQATT and CDR2 SNEGSKA (reference sequence). The CDR3 length is 14 residues. The CDR3 coding sequence is TGCAGTGCTATACCGACGGACCAACTCTACGGCTACACCTTC. The encoded protein is CSAIPTDQLYGYTF.